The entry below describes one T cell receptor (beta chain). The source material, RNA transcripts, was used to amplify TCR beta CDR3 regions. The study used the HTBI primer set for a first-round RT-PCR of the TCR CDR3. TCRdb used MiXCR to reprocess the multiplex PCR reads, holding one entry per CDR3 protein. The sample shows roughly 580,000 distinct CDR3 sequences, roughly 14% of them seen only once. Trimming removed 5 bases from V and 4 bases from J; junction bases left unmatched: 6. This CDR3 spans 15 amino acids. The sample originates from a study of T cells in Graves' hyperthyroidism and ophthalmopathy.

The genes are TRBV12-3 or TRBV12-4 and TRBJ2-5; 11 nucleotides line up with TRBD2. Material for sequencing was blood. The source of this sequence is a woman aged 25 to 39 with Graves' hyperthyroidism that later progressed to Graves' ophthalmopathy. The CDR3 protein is CASSPTGLAGETQYF. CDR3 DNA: TGTGCCAGCAGTCCAACAGGACTAGCGGGAGAGACCCAGTACTTC.